These 20 T cell receptor beta chains share one sample of origin, sequenced in a study of T cells in Graves' hyperthyroidism and ophthalmopathy (dated by TCRdb to the late 2010s). The library was produced with multiplex PCR. Instrument used: Illumina HiSeq 2000. The TCR beta CDR3 regions were amplified from the RNA transcripts. The TCR CDR3 was subjected to a first round of RT-PCR using the HTBI primer set and the Qiagen OneStep RT-PCR kit. The public sequencing data were trimmed at Q25 with fastp and processed into clonotypes with MiXCR by TCRdb, which kept only in-frame beta chains. Records with the same CDR3 protein are collapsed into one entry carrying the most frequent genes and DNA. The sample table lists 330,000 or so distinct CDR3 sequences, 15% to 20% of them with a count of one. The ten largest account for around 15% of the sample. Source material: blood. The receptors were sampled from a woman in her 40s with Graves' ophthalmopathy.

The CDR3 DNA sequence: TGTGCCAGCAGTTTGATCCCCCCCCCCGTCCATGGCTACACCTTC. It specifies CASSLIPPPVHGYTF. The rearrangement joins TRBV12-3 or TRBV12-4 to TRBJ1-2, with no clear D. The CDR3 spans 15 residues. Trimming cost V 3 bases and J 6 bases, with 17 bases left between them.

This clonotype was picked up a small number of times. The chain combines TRBV11-2 with TRBJ2-2; 13 bases fit TRBD2. The CDR3 loop spans 16 amino acids. Germline V gene data show CDR1 as SGHAT and CDR2 as FQNNGV. Unmatched junction bases numbered 4, after V lost 4 bases and J lost 5 bases. The CDR3, as DNA: TGTGCCAGCAGCTCGGGACTAGCGGGATTAACCGGGGAGCTGTTTTTT. Translated, it gives CASSSGLAGLTGELFF.

This clonotype came up many times. The chain links TRBV29-1 to TRBJ1-1, with 10 bases lining up with TRBD1. CDR1 SQVTM and CDR2 ANQGSEA come from the germline V gene. The CDR3 spans 14 residues. With 1 base clipped from V and 3 bases from J, the junction kept 2 bases outside the gene matches. In DNA form, the CDR3 reads TGCAGCGTTGAAGGGACAGGGGGATACACTGAAGCTTTCTTT. Its protein product is CSVEGTGGYTEAFF.

The chain combines TRBV12-3 or TRBV12-4 with TRBJ2-2, with TRBD2 matching over 14 bases. The CDR3 is 15 amino acids. The V and J ends lost 5 bases and 8 bases, in that order; junction bases with no gene match: 4. For the CDR3, the DNA is TGTGCCAGCAGTAGACTAGCGGGAGGGGAGGGGGAGCTGTTTTTT. Translating gives CASSRLAGGEGELFF.

This clonotype appeared many times. The chain employs TRBV6-1 and TRBJ1-2, with 7 bases fitting TRBD1. CDR3 length: 14 amino acids. Germline V CDR1 and CDR2: MNHNS, SASEGT. With V trimmed by 5 bases and J by 2 bases, 5 bases remained unmatched. The CDR3 sequence: CASSPPGQNYGYTF. The CDR3 bases are TGTGCCAGCAGTCCACCGGGACAGAACTATGGCTACACCTTC.

This chain joins TRBV2 and TRBJ2-5, with D possibly being TRBD1 (6 bases). The CDR3 runs 17 residues. Germline V CDR1 and CDR2: SNHLY, FYNNEI. Deletions cut 0 bases from V and 2 bases from J, with 16 bases between. The CDR3 nucleotides are TGTGCCAGCAGTGAAGCCCTCGAATACAGGGAACAAGAGACCCAGTACTTC. It encodes CASSEALEYREQETQYF.

This clonotype was detected a few times. V gene TRBV12-3 or TRBV12-4 combines with J gene TRBJ1-1, with D unresolved. The CDR3 runs to 16 residues. Trimming removed 9 bases from V and 4 bases from J, with 24 bases in between. DNA of the CDR3: TGTGCCAGTCAAGAAAATACCCGGGCGTCTGGCACTGAAGCTTTCTTT. Protein product: CASQENTRASGTEAFF.

Ten or more counts support this clonotype. The V call is TRBV29-1, the J call TRBJ1-1; possible D gene TRBD1, 5 bases. There are 17 residues in the CDR3. V gave up 0 bases and J gave up 5 bases, with 22 bases separating them. In germline, CDR1 is SQVTM, CDR2 ANQGSEA. The CDR3 here is CSVEDSVKRWGMTEAFF. CDR3 nucleotides: TGCAGCGTTGAAGATAGCGTCAAACGGTGGGGGATGACTGAAGCTTTCTTT.

This clonotype was detected many times. V gene TRBV12-3 or TRBV12-4 combines with J gene TRBJ2-7; D is tentatively TRBD1 or TRBD2 (5 bases each). Between the trimmed V and J ends, which lost 5 bases and 4 bases, there was a span of 12 bases. The length of the CDR3 is 13 residues. CDR3 region: CASSPGPRYEQYF. In nucleotides, the CDR3 is TGTGCCAGCAGTCCGGGGCCTCGTTACGAGCAGTACTTC.

This clonotype was counted ten times or more. V is TRBV12-3 or TRBV12-4 and J is TRBJ1-5; D remains ambiguous. The V and J ends lost 5 bases and 1 base respectively, with 9 bases between them. The CDR3 extends over 14 amino acids. CDR3 sequence (DNA): TGTGCCAGCAGTCCCTCAAGAAGCAATCAGCCCCAGCATTTT. This gives the protein CASSPSRSNQPQHF.

CDR3 in amino acids: CASSSGTGGWNEQYF. CDR3 in DNA: TGTGCCAGCAGTTCTGGGACAGGGGGTTGGAACGAGCAGTACTTC. The chain recombines TRBV6-5 with TRBJ2-7; 11 nucleotides align to TRBD1. V lost 4 bases to trimming and J lost 5 bases; unmatched junction nucleotides: 7. The CDR3 runs to 15 residues. In germline, CDR1 is MNHEY, CDR2 SVGAGI.

The chain combines TRBV27 with TRBJ2-2; 11 bases fit TRBD2. After removal of 5 bases from V and 7 bases from J, the junction contained 6 bases not matched to a gene. Per germline, CDR1 MNHEY and CDR2 SMNVEV (reference sequence). This CDR3 region has 15 residues. The CDR3 bases are TGTGCCAGCAGTCCAACTAGCGGGAGTAGCGGGGAGCTGTTTTTT. Protein: CASSPTSGSSGELFF.

This clonotype was detected ten times or more. The CDR3 coding sequence is TGTGCCAGCAGTGCGGGACTAGCGGGAACCCAGTACTTC. The encoded protein is CASSAGLAGTQYF. The chain joins TRBV12-3 or TRBV12-4 to TRBJ2-5; 13 bases line up with TRBD2. Trimming removed 5 bases from V and 8 bases from J; junction bases left unmatched: 2. This CDR3 has 13 amino acids.

This clonotype was counted at least ten times. Relative to the germline gene, one junction end is altered; a read error may explain this. This chain links TRBV7-8 with TRBJ2-1; 9 bases line up with TRBD2. CDR3 size: 14 residues. The germline gives CDR1 SGHVS, CDR2 FQNEAQ. CDR3 amino acids: CASSLAGTSNEQFF. For the CDR3, the DNA is TGTGCCAGCAGCCTAGCGGGAACTAGCAATGAGCAGTTCTTC.

This clonotype was counted ten times or more. The chain has TRBV12-3 or TRBV12-4 and TRBJ2-6; D gene uncertain. The CDR3 contains 14 residues. Trimming pared 5 bases from V and 0 bases from J, leaving 5 bases between. The DNA for the CDR3 is TGTGCCAGCAGTCCTAGCTCTGGGGCCAACGTCCTGACTTTC. This translates into CASSPSSGANVLTF.

This clonotype was detected ten times or more. This chain uses TRBV28 with TRBJ1-2; the D is unclear. This CDR3 has 11 residues. V dropped 6 bases and J dropped 5 bases, with 7 bases sitting between them. Germline V gives CDR1 MDHEN, CDR2 SYDVKM. CDR3 coding DNA: TGTGCCAGCAGCTCCCAGTATGGCTACACCTTC. Residues: CASSSQYGYTF.

The chain carries TRBV12-3 or TRBV12-4 and TRBJ1-1, with D maybe TRBD1 (6 bases). V was trimmed by 5 bases and J by 10 bases, leaving 20 bases between them. The CDR3 length is 14 residues. For the CDR3, the DNA is TGTGCCAGCAGTATAATCCGGGACAATTACAGAGCTTTCTTT. It specifies CASSIIRDNYRAFF.

Ten or more counts support this clonotype. The chain has TRBV11-2 and TRBJ2-5, with TRBD2 identical over 14 bases. The CDR3 has 16 residues. The germline CDR1 and CDR2 sequences are SGHAT and FQNNGV. V gave up 5 bases and J gave up 5 bases; unmatched junction bases: 7. DNA for the CDR3: TGTGCCAGCAGCCCCGGGACTAGCGGGAGTCTGGAGACCCAGTACTTC. Encoded protein: CASSPGTSGSLETQYF. The full variable domain, its missing parts supplied by reference TRBV11-2 and TRBJ2-5, is EAGVAQSPRYKIIEKRQSVAFWCNPISGHATLYWYQQILGQGPKLLIQFQNNGVVDDSQLPKDRFSAERLKGVDSTLKIQPAKLEDSAVYLCASSPGTSGSLETQYFGPGTRLLVL.

This chain uses TRBV10-3 with TRBJ1-1; TRBD1 matches at 8 bases. Per germline, CDR1 ENHRY and CDR2 SYGVKD. There are 14 residues in the CDR3. After removal of 6 bases from V and 5 bases from J, the junction contained 8 bases not matched to a gene. For the CDR3, the DNA is TGTGCCATCAGATATGAGACAGGGGAAACTGAAGCTTTCTTT. This sequence encodes CAIRYETGETEAFF.

This rearrangement joins TRBV6-2 or TRBV6-3 to TRBJ1-2, with TRBD1 matching over 7 bases. This CDR3 is 14 amino acids long. CDR1 and CDR2 from the germline V gene are MNHEY and SVGEGT. V lost 6 bases and J lost 4; bases outside the gene matches: 8. This chain's CDR3 is CASRFDRALYGYTF. The CDR3 DNA reads as TGTGCCAGCAGATTCGACAGGGCCCTCTATGGCTACACCTTC.